The 29 T cell receptor beta chains below come from one sample, sequenced in a study of OX40 agonist ivuxolimab in advanced cancers. TCRdb's table, derived via immunoSEQ multiplex PCR, lists solely in-frame clones and lacks some. The repertoire holds under 75,000 clones, with about 86% as singletons. The material sequenced was CD4+ or CD8+ T cells sorted from blood, taken in a trial of the OX40 agonist ivuxolimab. The receptors originated from an adult with an advanced solid tumor such as melanoma, head and neck, liver or kidney cancer.

The chain has TRBV7-2 and TRBJ2-1; 13 nucleotides align to TRBD2. V trimming: 3 bases; J trimming: 7 bases; junction bases outside the gene matches: 3. CDR3 length equals 15 residues. Germline loops: CDR1 SGHTA, CDR2 FQGNSA. The CDR3 is CASSLGLAGRNEQFF. The CDR3 coding sequence is TGTGCCAGCAGCTTGGGACTAGCGGGGCGGAATGAGCAGTTCTTC.

This clone has only one observation. The same CDR3 arises from other DNA sequences in this sample as well. The chain has TRBV7-3 and TRBJ1-1; no reliable D call. CDR3 length: 14 residues. Per the germline V gene, CDR1 is SGHTA and CDR2 is FQGTGA. With 2 bases removed from V and 3 bases from J, the gap between germline ends came to 10 bases. The CDR3 DNA is TGTGCCAGCAGCTTATCGGCCGGCCACACTGAAGCTTTCTTT. It specifies CASSLSAGHTEAFF.

V gene TRBV7-6 combines with J gene TRBJ1-6; D is uncertain. The CDR3 has 15 amino acids. The V and J ends lost 0 bases and 7 bases respectively, with 10 bases between them. The germline gives CDR1 SGHVS, CDR2 FNYEAQ. CDR3 region: CASSLAVTGNSPLHF. CDR3 bases: TGTGCCAGCAGCTTAGCGGTGACGGGGAATTCACCCCTCCACTTT.

The rearrangement joins TRBV7-9 to TRBJ1-2; TRBD1 matches 9 bases. The V gene end was trimmed by 1 base and the J gene end by 1 base; junction bases not matched to a gene: 7. The germline gives CDR1 SEHNR, CDR2 FQNEAQ (reference sequence). The CDR3 is 17 residues long. In DNA, the CDR3 is TGTGCCAGCAGCTTAGAATCCCTGGGACAGGGTAACTATGGCTACACCTTC. This translates into CASSLESLGQGNYGYTF.

The genes are TRBV15 and TRBJ2-5; possibly TRBD1 or TRBD2 for D (6 bases each). The CDR3 totals 15 residues. Looked up from germline, CDR1 is LNHNV and CDR2 is YYDKDF (reference sequence). Trimming took off 1 base at V and 5 bases at J, with 14 bases between the two ends. This CDR3 reads CATSRAGARLETQYF. The CDR3 DNA reads TGTGCCACCAGCAGAGCGGGGGCGCGATTGGAGACCCAGTACTTC.

As DNA, the CDR3 is TGTGCCAGCAGCCCTACCGACGGGAATAATGAAAAACTGTTTTTT. It codes for CASSPTDGNNEKLFF. The V call is TRBV7-6, the J call TRBJ1-4; no reliable D call. The CDR3 runs 15 residues. Looked up from germline, CDR1 is SGHVS and CDR2 is FNYEAQ. Trimming shortened V by 5 bases and J by 4 bases, and 14 bases separated the two germline ends.

This chain uses TRBV4-1 with TRBJ2-3; 12 bases align to TRBD2. J gave up 2 bases and V 4 bases, and 4 bases lay outside the gene matches. Germline assignment: CDR1 MGHRA and CDR2 YSYEKL. This CDR3 has 16 amino acids. The CDR3 loop is CASSPRTSGNTDTQYF. The CDR3, as DNA: TGCGCCAGCAGCCCTCGGACTAGCGGGAACACAGATACGCAGTATTTT.

The rearrangement uses TRBV6-6 and TRBJ2-7, with no clear D. This CDR3 has 12 amino acids. The V gene's germline CDR1 is MNHNY and CDR2 SVGAGI (reference sequence). The germline V and J ends were trimmed by 2 bases and 3 bases, with 5 bases remaining between them. The CDR3 sequence: CASSYDGYEQYF. As DNA, the CDR3 is TGTGCCAGCAGTTACGACGGCTACGAGCAGTACTTC.

The chain recombines TRBV12-5 with TRBJ2-3; D is unresolved. CDR1 and CDR2 from the germline V gene are LGHNT and FRNRAP. V was cut by 3 bases and J by 6 bases, with 4 bases left in between. The CDR3 covers 11 residues. The CDR3 is CASGFADTQYF. The CDR3, as DNA: TGTGCTAGTGGTTTCGCGGATACGCAGTATTTT.

The rearrangement joins TRBV7-2 to TRBJ2-3, with 9 bases identical to TRBD1. The V segment lost 5 bases and the J segment 9 bases; nucleotides outside the gene matches: 12. The CDR3 consists of 15 residues. Germline lookup yields CDR1 SGHTA and CDR2 FQGNSA. CDR3: CASSQTGTGIHTQYF. Written as DNA, the CDR3 is TGTGCCAGCAGCCAAACCGGGACAGGGATTCACACGCAGTATTTT.

This chain joins TRBV11-3 and TRBJ2-2, with 8 bases aligning to TRBD2. The ends lost 6 bases at V and 8 bases at J; junction bases unmatched: 11. Germline assignment: CDR1 SGHNT and CDR2 YENEEA. The CDR3 loop spans 15 amino acids. CDR3 in amino acids: CASSPREGVPGELFF. The CDR3 DNA sequence: TGTGCCAGCAGTCCCCGGGAGGGCGTCCCGGGGGAGCTGTTTTTT.

The V call is TRBV28, the J call TRBJ1-2; D gene uncertain. The CDR3 spans 14 residues. V lost 4 bases and J lost 1, with 10 bases in between. Germline lookup yields CDR1 MDHEN and CDR2 SYDVKM. The CDR3 here is CASSSSPLNYGYTF. CDR3 DNA sequence: TGTGCCAGCAGTTCCAGCCCTCTTAACTATGGCTACACCTTC.

This clone was recorded a few times. V and J are TRBV7-2 and TRBJ2-7; possibly TRBD2 for D (6 bases). Germline CDR1 and CDR2: SGHTA and FQGNSA. The CDR3 contains 15 residues. V gave up 3 bases and J gave up 3 bases, with 15 bases separating them. This CDR3 is CASSFGSIADYEQYF. The CDR3 DNA sequence: TGTGCCAGCAGCTTCGGTAGTATAGCGGACTACGAGCAGTACTTC. The whole variable domain, remainder taken from reference TRBV7-2 and TRBJ2-7, is GAGVSQSPSNKVTEKGKDVELRCDPISGHTALYWYRQSLGQGLEFLIYFQGNSAPDKSGLPSDRFSAERTGGSVSTLTIQRTQQEDSAVYLCASSFGSIADYEQYFGPGTRLTVT.

The V call is TRBV28, the J call TRBJ1-3; perhaps TRBD1 as D (5 bases). The CDR3 totals 13 residues. Germline V CDR1 and CDR2: MDHEN, SYDVKM. Trimming took 3 bases from V and 2 from J, leaving 5 bases between them. The CDR3 protein is CASSLGPGNTIYF. DNA for the CDR3: TGTGCCAGCAGTTTGGGGCCTGGAAACACCATATATTTT.

The rearrangement joins TRBV18 to TRBJ2-1, with 11 bases aligning to TRBD2. CDR1 is KGHSH and CDR2 is LQKENI in the germline V gene. The CDR3 is 18 residues long. The ends lost 2 bases at V and 0 bases at J; junction bases unmatched: 6. The CDR3 region has the DNA TGTGCCAGCTCACCATCGGGACTAGCGGTTAGCTCCTACAATGAGCAGTTCTTC. This translates into CASSPSGLAVSSYNEQFF.

The genes are TRBV9 and TRBJ1-2; maybe TRBD1 (5 bases). The CDR3 totals 13 residues. Germline-derived CDR1 and CDR2 are SGDLS and YYNGEE. The V gene lost 0 bases and the J gene lost 8 bases, with 11 bases spanning the gap. CDR3 nucleotide sequence: TGTGCCAGCAGCGTAGCAGGGCGAAGGGGCTACACCTTC. Encoded protein: CASSVAGRRGYTF.

This clone appeared a few times. The rearrangement joins TRBV4-1 to TRBJ1-2; possibly TRBD1 for D (5 bases). Per germline, CDR1 MGHRA and CDR2 YSYEKL. CDR3 length equals 16 residues. V was cut by 6 bases and J by 5 bases, with 22 bases left in between. For the CDR3, the DNA is TGCGCCAGCAGACGCGACAGCTTAACTTCTGAATATGGCTACACCTTC. Translating it yields CASRRDSLTSEYGYTF.

This chain uses TRBV29-1 with TRBJ2-7; D gene uncertain. V was trimmed by 4 bases and J by 0 bases, leaving 13 bases between them. CDR1 is SQVTM, CDR2 ANQGSEA, per germline. The CDR3 length is 14 residues. This CDR3 is CSVADALGSYEQYF. As DNA, the CDR3 is TGCAGCGTTGCGGACGCCCTTGGCTCCTACGAGCAGTACTTC.

This clone was observed a single time. The J gene is TRBJ2-1, the V gene TRBV6-6; 10 bases agree with TRBD2. CDR3 length equals 15 residues. Germline V gene data show CDR1 as MNHNY and CDR2 as SVGAGI (reference sequence). V trimming: 3 bases; J trimming: 8 bases; junction bases outside the gene matches: 7. This CDR3 reads CASSYRASGRDEQFF. CDR3 coding DNA: TGTGCCAGCAGTTATCGGGCTAGCGGGAGAGATGAGCAGTTCTTC.

This clone occurred once. V usage is TRBV4-3 and J usage is TRBJ2-2; D may be TRBD1 or TRBD2 (6 bases each). Trimming stripped 4 bases from V and 3 bases from J, with 15 bases between. The V gene's germline CDR1 is LGHNA and CDR2 YSLEER. The CDR3 has 16 amino acids. This CDR3 is CASSPKTGADTGELFF. As DNA, the CDR3 is TGCGCCAGCAGCCCGAAGACGGGGGCTGACACCGGGGAGCTGTTTTTT.

In its sample, this clone was seen once. Germline is not matched at one junction end, which may reflect a read error. The rearrangement joins TRBV7-2 to TRBJ1-2; D is unresolved. Germline lookup yields CDR1 SGHTA and CDR2 FQGNSA. The CDR3 covers 13 residues. The CDR3, as DNA: TGTGCCAGCAGCTTAGACAGCCTCTATCGCTACACCTTC. Amino acids: CASSLDSLYRYTF.

This clone was counted a few times. V usage is TRBV5-6 and J usage is TRBJ1-1, with D possibly being TRBD1 (5 bases). Trimming took 5 bases from V and 3 from J, leaving 20 bases between them. The CDR3 covers 16 residues. Looked up from germline, CDR1 is SGHDT and CDR2 is YYEEEE. In DNA form, the CDR3 reads TGTGCCAGCAGGGCGGCCGGGACCCGGCGGGACACTGAAGCTTTCTTT. Translating it yields CASRAAGTRRDTEAFF.

The chain carries TRBV19 and TRBJ2-2, with 11 bases that match TRBD2. The CDR3 covers 14 residues. Germline lookup yields CDR1 LNHDA and CDR2 SQIVND (reference sequence). Losses at the gene ends were 8 bases for V and 5 bases for J; bases not matched to a gene: 4. CDR3 sequence: CASARTSGTGELFF. The CDR3 DNA reads as TGTGCCAGTGCCCGGACTAGCGGGACCGGGGAGCTGTTTTTT.

The chain employs TRBV6-6 and TRBJ1-6; 10 bases match TRBD1. The CDR3 runs 15 residues. From germline, CDR1 is MNHNY and CDR2 SVGAGI (reference sequence). Trimming cost V 6 bases and J 8 bases; bases outside gene matches: 7. CDR3 sequence (DNA): TGTGCCAGCAGGACCCCCGGGACAGGGGATTCACCCCTCCACTTT. Its protein is CASRTPGTGDSPLHF.

The V and J genes are TRBV30 and TRBJ1-4, with unresolved D. Germline V gene lookup returns CDR1 GTSNPN and CDR2 SVGIG (reference sequence). Trimming removed 2 bases from V and 5 bases from J, with 9 bases in between. The CDR3 extends over 13 amino acids. The CDR3 sequence is CAWSWSGNEKLFF. CDR3 sequence (DNA): TGTGCCTGGAGTTGGTCCGGGAATGAAAAACTGTTTTTT.

V and J are TRBV13 and TRBJ2-2; 9 positions match TRBD2. Trimming cost V 0 bases and J 4 bases; bases outside gene matches: 3. Germline values: CDR1 PRHDT, CDR2 FYEKMQ (reference sequence). The CDR3 extends over 16 amino acids. CDR3: CASSLGLAGTTGELFF. The CDR3 nucleotides are TGTGCCAGCAGCTTAGGGCTAGCGGGAACCACCGGGGAGCTGTTTTTT.

The chain couples TRBV5-1 to TRBJ2-3; D is possibly TRBD1 (5 bases). V lost 0 bases and J 4 bases, leaving 9 bases between the germline ends. Germline V lookup: CDR1 SGHRS, CDR2 YFSETQ. The CDR3 runs 14 residues. The chain's CDR3 is CASSLVRGSDTQYF. The CDR3, as DNA: TGCGCCAGCAGCTTGGTTAGGGGTTCAGATACGCAGTATTTT.

This chain links TRBV15 with TRBJ2-2; TRBD2 matches at 8 bases. Trimming took 0 bases from V and 1 from J; bases not matched to a gene: 1. Germline CDR1 and CDR2: LNHNV and YYDKDF (reference sequence). The length of the CDR3 is 16 residues. The CDR3 DNA follows: TGTGCCACCAGCAGAGAGGCGGGGGGGAACACCGGGGAGCTGTTTTTT. This gives the protein CATSREAGGNTGELFF.

This chain connects TRBV7-2 to TRBJ2-7; D may match TRBD1 or TRBD2 (6 bases each). The CDR3 spans 14 residues. The germline V gene has CDR1 SGHTA and CDR2 FQGNSA. V shed 1 base and J shed 2 bases, with 9 bases lying between them. CDR3 coding DNA: TGTGCCAGCAGCTTAGAGGGGGGTACCTACGAGCAGTACTTC. Encoded protein: CASSLEGGTYEQYF.